Presented here are 27 T cell receptor beta chains from one specimen sequenced in a study of shared clonotypes between healthy human individuals. Produced via immunoSEQ multiplex PCR; TCRdb's table is partial and in-frame only. The sample contains about 820,000 clones, 80% to 95% of which appear only once. CD8 cells regarded as naive lacked CD45RO, were positively chosen for CCR7, and omitted terminally differentiated effector memory CD45RA+ cells. The sequencing sample was made of naive CD8+ T cells sorted from blood. The receptors come from a man aged 25-45 years in good health.

This chain joins TRBV28 and TRBJ2-5; TRBD2 aligns across 13 bases. The germline V gene encodes CDR1 MDHEN and CDR2 SYDVKM. V shed 5 bases, J shed 4 bases, and the junction held 16 bases outside the gene matches. The CDR3 has 19 amino acids. The CDR3 coding sequence is TGTGCCAGCAGTCCAGACCCTCGGACTAGCGGGAGAATTCGAGAGACCCAGTACTTC. This translates into CASSPDPRTSGRIRETQYF.

The rearrangement joins TRBV4-1 to TRBJ2-2; 9 positions match TRBD2. Germline V gene lookup returns CDR1 MGHRA and CDR2 YSYEKL. The length of the CDR3 is 17 residues. Trimming removed 4 bases from V and 4 bases from J; junction bases left unmatched: 10. CDR3 bases: TGCGCCAGCAGCCTCGGACTAGCGAAGAAAATCACCGGGGAGCTGTTTTTT. Residues: CASSLGLAKKITGELFF.

In nucleotides, the CDR3 is TGTGCCAGCAGGAGGGACATGGAAGCTTTCTTT. Translation: CASRRDMEAFF. This chain links TRBV7-9 with TRBJ1-1; D may be TRBD1 (6 bases). V gave up 6 bases and J gave up 8 bases, with 10 bases separating them. CDR1 is SEHNR and CDR2 is FQNEAQ in the germline V gene (reference sequence). This CDR3 is 11 amino acids long.

The CDR3 DNA reads as TGCAGCGTTGAGCAGGGGGAGACCGGGGAGCTGTTTTTT. Translation: CSVEQGETGELFF. The chain carries TRBV29-1 and TRBJ2-2, with TRBD1 identical over 7 bases. The CDR3 has 13 amino acids. The ends lost 3 bases at V and 5 bases at J; junction bases unmatched: 3. The germline V gene encodes CDR1 SQVTM and CDR2 ANQGSEA.

This chain joins TRBV7-8 and TRBJ2-7, with a tentative D call TRBD2 (5 bases). Germline V lookup: CDR1 SGHVS, CDR2 FQNEAQ. Trimming removed 1 base at V and 3 bases at J, with 13 bases between. This CDR3 has 15 residues. The CDR3 sequence is CASSLVRTSNYEQYF. In DNA form, the CDR3 reads TGTGCCAGCAGCTTAGTACGGACTTCTAACTACGAGCAGTACTTC.

The chain couples TRBV6-5 to TRBJ1-5; D call uncertain. CDR1 and CDR2 from the germline V gene are MNHEY and SVGAGI. V was shortened by 0 bases and J by 5 bases, with 5 bases between the two germline ends. The CDR3 extends over 13 amino acids. CDR3 in amino acids: CASSYSIDQPQHF. The CDR3 region has the DNA TGTGCCAGCAGTTACTCGATCGATCAGCCCCAGCATTTT.

This chain connects TRBV7-2 to TRBJ2-2; D is unresolved. Per the germline V gene, CDR1 is SGHTA and CDR2 is FQGNSA. The CDR3 totals 13 residues. Trimming removed 2 bases at V and 2 bases at J, with 3 bases between. The CDR3 loop is CASSLRNTGELFF. CDR3 nucleotides: TGTGCCAGCAGCTTACGAAACACCGGGGAGCTGTTTTTT.

The V gene is TRBV28, the J gene TRBJ2-7, with D unresolved. The germline V gene encodes CDR1 MDHEN and CDR2 SYDVKM. V lost 2 bases to trimming and J lost 5 bases, with 7 bases between them. This CDR3 has 12 amino acids. The CDR3 nucleotides read TGTGCCAGCAGTTTACCCCGGGACGAGCAGTACTTC. Translation: CASSLPRDEQYF.

The rearrangement links TRBV5-6 to TRBJ1-4; D not resolved. Trimming pared 2 bases from V and 4 bases from J, leaving 9 bases between. The CDR3 sequence is 14 residues long. Germline CDR1 is SGHDT and CDR2 is YYEEEE. This CDR3 reads CASSFWQNNEKLFF. DNA for the CDR3: TGTGCCAGCAGCTTCTGGCAGAATAATGAAAAACTGTTTTTT.

This chain connects TRBV29-1 to TRBJ2-1; 8 nucleotides align to TRBD2. This CDR3 is 10 amino acids long. The germline V gene encodes CDR1 SQVTM and CDR2 ANQGSEA. J was trimmed by 11 bases and V by 6 bases; bases with no gene match: 3. Here the CDR3 DNA reads TGCAGCGTGGGACTAGAGAAGCAGTTCTTC. This codes for CSVGLEKQFF.

This clone occurred once. V is TRBV27 and J is TRBJ2-7, with D uncertain. Trimming left V 5 bases short and J 3 bases short, with 11 bases between. Germline V CDR1 and CDR2: MNHEY, SMNVEV (reference sequence). The CDR3 loop spans 13 amino acids. DNA for the CDR3: TGTGCCAGCAGTCCGACTGGATACTACGAGCAGTACTTC. It yields the protein CASSPTGYYEQYF.

This chain links TRBV7-9 with TRBJ2-1, with 7 bases identical to TRBD2. The J segment lost 2 bases and the V segment lost 6 bases, leaving 13 bases of the junction unmatched. Germline-derived CDR1 and CDR2 are SEHNR and FQNEAQ (reference sequence). The CDR3 length is 17 residues. CDR3 amino acids: CASRSCCGRNTYNEQFF. The CDR3, as DNA: TGTGCCAGCAGATCGTGCTGCGGGAGAAACACCTACAATGAGCAGTTCTTC.

The CDR3, as DNA: TGTGCCAGCAGCTTTGGACTTTCAGCGGGACCATCGGCAGATACGCAGTATTTT. Encoded protein: CASSFGLSAGPSADTQYF. V usage is TRBV13 and J usage is TRBJ2-3, with 7 nucleotides matching TRBD2. Trimming removed 3 bases from V and 4 bases from J; junction bases left unmatched: 16. The CDR3 is 18 residues long. Germline CDR1 is PRHDT and CDR2 is FYEKMQ (reference sequence). Combining the CDR3 with reference TRBV13 and TRBJ2-3 gives the whole variable domain AAGVIQSPRHLIKEKRETATLKCYPIPRHDTVYWYQQGPGQDPQFLISFYEKMQSDKGSIPDRFSAQQFSDYHSELNMSSLELGDSALYFCASSFGLSAGPSADTQYFGPGTRLTVL.

Notes on this clone: A read error may produce the germline difference seen at one junction end. The chain has TRBV6-1 and TRBJ1-1; the D is unclear. This CDR3 comprises 11 residues. Per germline, CDR1 MNHNS and CDR2 SASEGT. The CDR3 DNA follows: TGTGCCAGCATTGAAGGGCTTGAAGCTTTCTTT. Protein product: CASIEGLEAFF.

V gene TRBV10-3 combines with J gene TRBJ2-1; TRBD1 matches at 9 bases. The CDR3 is 15 residues long. Losses at the gene ends were 8 bases for V and 5 bases for J; bases not matched to a gene: 10. CDR1 is ENHRY, CDR2 SYGVKD, per germline. For the CDR3, the DNA is TGTGCCATCGGGGAGCCGGACAGGGGCGACAATGAGCAGTTCTTC. Translation gives CAIGEPDRGDNEQFF.

The chain links TRBV28 to TRBJ1-1; D remains ambiguous. CDR3 size: 13 residues. Germline CDR1 MDHEN, CDR2 SYDVKM. The V end was cut by 6 bases, the J end by 1 base, with 9 bases between. This CDR3 is CASRQNENTEAFF. As DNA, the CDR3 is TGTGCCAGCAGGCAGAACGAGAACACTGAAGCTTTCTTT.

With respect to this clone: This specimen includes other DNA sequences encoding the same CDR3. The CDR3 protein is CASSYSRQQETQYF. The CDR3 DNA follows: TGTGCCAGCAGTTACTCGAGACAGCAAGAGACCCAGTACTTC. The V call is TRBV6-5, the J call TRBJ2-5, with D maybe TRBD1 (5 bases). This CDR3 has 14 amino acids. Between the trimmed V and J ends, which lost 0 bases and 2 bases, there was a span of 7 bases. CDR1 is MNHEY and CDR2 is SVGAGI in the germline V gene.

This chain links TRBV11-2 with TRBJ2-7; TRBD1 matches at 9 bases. After removal of 0 bases from V and 2 bases from J, the junction contained 2 bases not matched to a gene. This CDR3 has 15 amino acids. Germline lookup yields CDR1 SGHAT and CDR2 FQNNGV. CDR3 sequence reads: CASSLEGQGPYEQYF. The CDR3, as DNA: TGTGCCAGCAGCTTAGAGGGACAGGGCCCCTACGAGCAGTACTTC.

The sample holds one count of this clone. Different DNA sequences within this sample yield the same CDR3. The V gene is TRBV4-1, the J gene TRBJ2-7, with 7 bases fitting TRBD2. CDR3 length: 16 residues. Trimming removed 3 bases from V and 4 bases from J; junction bases left unmatched: 12. The germline V gene encodes CDR1 MGHRA and CDR2 YSYEKL. The CDR3 nucleotides read TGCGCCAGCAGCCAGGAGGGATTGGCGGGAGTGTACGAGCAGTACTTC. The encoded protein is CASSQEGLAGVYEQYF.

The V and J genes are TRBV5-4 and TRBJ2-3; 7 bases are a match to TRBD2. V trimming: 0 bases; J trimming: 3 bases; junction bases outside the gene matches: 4. Germline CDR1 reads SGHNT; CDR2 reads YYREEE (reference sequence). CDR3 length: 15 residues. As DNA, the CDR3 is TGTGCCAGCAGCTTGGGTGCTAGCGGAACAGATACGCAGTATTTT. Amino acid sequence: CASSLGASGTDTQYF.

The chain links TRBV14 to TRBJ2-2; 9 nucleotides line up with TRBD1. This CDR3 comprises 15 residues. V lost 6 bases, J lost 3 bases, and 5 bases stayed unmatched. Germline-derived CDR1 and CDR2 are SGHDN and FVKESK. Here the CDR3 reads CASSRDREDTGELFF. The DNA for the CDR3 is TGTGCCAGCAGTAGGGACAGGGAAGACACCGGGGAGCTGTTTTTT.

The chain is built from TRBV28 and TRBJ2-7; tentatively, D is TRBD1 (6 bases). The CDR3 spans 14 residues. Trimming cost V 5 bases and J 3 bases, with 14 bases left between them. Germline CDR1 reads MDHEN; CDR2 reads SYDVKM. CDR3 nucleotides: TGTGCCAGCAGTCTCCGGGACATCCTCTACGAGCAGTACTTC. This gives the protein CASSLRDILYEQYF.

The rearrangement uses TRBV2 and TRBJ2-7; TRBD2 aligns across 11 bases. Germline lookup yields CDR1 SNHLY and CDR2 FYNNEI. This CDR3 comprises 15 residues. The V and J ends lost 8 bases and 4 bases, in that order; junction bases with no gene match: 10. CDR3: CASLFSGRAGYEQYF. DNA of the CDR3: TGTGCCAGCCTTTTTAGCGGGAGGGCGGGGTACGAGCAGTACTTC.

The DNA for the CDR3 is TGTGCCAGCAGCATAAGGCGGGGAAATGAGCAGTTCTTC. This encodes CASSIRRGNEQFF. The genes are TRBV27 and TRBJ2-1, with a tentative D call TRBD2 (6 bases). Between the trimmed V and J ends, which lost 6 bases and 7 bases, there was a span of 13 bases. Germline loops: CDR1 MNHEY, CDR2 SMNVEV (reference sequence). This CDR3 spans 13 amino acids.

This clone occurred once. The chain carries TRBV29-1 and TRBJ2-7; 12 bases agree with TRBD2. The CDR3 has 15 amino acids. The V gene's germline CDR1 is SQVTM and CDR2 ANQGSEA. Losses at the gene ends were 6 bases for V and 0 bases for J; bases not matched to a gene: 6. The CDR3 coding sequence is TGCAGCGTCGAGACTAGCGGGAGTAACTCCTACGAGCAGTACTTC. Translation: CSVETSGSNSYEQYF.

The chain couples TRBV27 to TRBJ1-1; TRBD1 matches at 7 bases. The V gene's germline CDR1 is MNHEY and CDR2 SMNVEV (reference sequence). The length of the CDR3 is 15 residues. Unmatched junction bases numbered 4, after V lost 3 bases and J lost 0 bases. CDR3 region: CASSFLGQLNTEAFF. The CDR3 nucleotides read TGTGCCAGCAGTTTCCTGGGACAGCTGAACACTGAAGCTTTCTTT.

The chain employs TRBV9 and TRBJ2-1; possibly TRBD1 for D (5 bases). CDR1 and CDR2 from the germline V gene are SGDLS and YYNGEE. Trimming removed 0 bases from V and 2 bases from J, with 6 bases in between. This CDR3 spans 14 amino acids. The CDR3 DNA sequence: TGTGCCAGCAGCGTAGGGGGCCCCTACAATGAGCAGTTCTTC. It codes for CASSVGGPYNEQFF.